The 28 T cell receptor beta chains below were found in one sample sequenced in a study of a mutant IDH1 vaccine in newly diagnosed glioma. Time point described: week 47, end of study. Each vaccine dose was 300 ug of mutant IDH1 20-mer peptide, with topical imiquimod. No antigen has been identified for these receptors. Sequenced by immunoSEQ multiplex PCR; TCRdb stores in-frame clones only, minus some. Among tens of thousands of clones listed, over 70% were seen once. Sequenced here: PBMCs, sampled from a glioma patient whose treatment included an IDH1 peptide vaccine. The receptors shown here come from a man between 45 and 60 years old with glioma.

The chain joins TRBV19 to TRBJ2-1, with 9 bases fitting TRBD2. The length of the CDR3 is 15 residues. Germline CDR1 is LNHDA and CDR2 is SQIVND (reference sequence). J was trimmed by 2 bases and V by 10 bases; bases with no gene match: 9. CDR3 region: CATRRGGSTYNEQFF. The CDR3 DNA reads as TGTGCCACTCGGCGGGGGGGATCTACCTACAATGAGCAGTTCTTC.

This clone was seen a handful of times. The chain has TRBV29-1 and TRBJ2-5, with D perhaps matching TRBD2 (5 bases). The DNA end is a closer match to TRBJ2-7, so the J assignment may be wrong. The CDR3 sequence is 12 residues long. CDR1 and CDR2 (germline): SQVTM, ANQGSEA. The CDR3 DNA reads TGCAGCGTTGGAGAGGGCTCCTACGAGCAGTACTTC. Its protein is CSVGEGSYEQYF.

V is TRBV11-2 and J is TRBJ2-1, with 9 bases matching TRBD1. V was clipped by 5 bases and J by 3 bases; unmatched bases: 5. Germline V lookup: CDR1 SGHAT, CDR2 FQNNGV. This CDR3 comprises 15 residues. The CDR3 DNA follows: TGTGCCAGCAGCCGCACGGGACAGGGCTACAATGAGCAGTTCTTC. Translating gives CASSRTGQGYNEQFF.

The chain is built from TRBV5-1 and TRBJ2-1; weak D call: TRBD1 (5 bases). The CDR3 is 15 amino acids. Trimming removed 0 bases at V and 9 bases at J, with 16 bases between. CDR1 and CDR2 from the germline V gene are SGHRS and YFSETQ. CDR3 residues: CASSLEVRELGEQFF. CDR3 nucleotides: TGCGCCAGCAGCTTGGAAGTCAGGGAATTAGGTGAGCAGTTCTTC. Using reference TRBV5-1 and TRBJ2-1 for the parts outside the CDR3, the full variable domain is KAGVTQTPRYLIKTRGQQVTLSCSPISGHRSVSWYQQTPGQGLQFLFEYFSETQRNKGNFPGRFSGRQFSNSRSEMNVSTLELGDSALYLCASSLEVRELGEQFFGPGTRLTVL.

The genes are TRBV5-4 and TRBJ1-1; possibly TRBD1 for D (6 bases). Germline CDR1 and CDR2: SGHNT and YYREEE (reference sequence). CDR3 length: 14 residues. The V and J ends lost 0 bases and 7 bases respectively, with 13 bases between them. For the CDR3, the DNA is TGTGCCAGCAGCTTGGCTGGGGGGCAGGTTGAAGCTTTCTTT. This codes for CASSLAGGQVEAFF.

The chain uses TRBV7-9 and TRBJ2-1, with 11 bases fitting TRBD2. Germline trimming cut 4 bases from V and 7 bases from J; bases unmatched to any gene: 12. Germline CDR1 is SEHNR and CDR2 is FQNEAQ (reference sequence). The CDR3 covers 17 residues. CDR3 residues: CASSSWTSGYFGNEQFF. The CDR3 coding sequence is TGTGCCAGCAGCTCTTGGACTAGCGGGTATTTCGGGAATGAGCAGTTCTTC.

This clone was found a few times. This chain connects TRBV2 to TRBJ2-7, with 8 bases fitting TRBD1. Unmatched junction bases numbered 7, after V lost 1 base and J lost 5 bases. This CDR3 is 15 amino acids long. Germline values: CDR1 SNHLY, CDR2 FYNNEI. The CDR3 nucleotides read TGTGCCAGCAGTGAAGTCGGACAGGGCGCCCACGAGCAGTACTTC. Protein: CASSEVGQGAHEQYF.

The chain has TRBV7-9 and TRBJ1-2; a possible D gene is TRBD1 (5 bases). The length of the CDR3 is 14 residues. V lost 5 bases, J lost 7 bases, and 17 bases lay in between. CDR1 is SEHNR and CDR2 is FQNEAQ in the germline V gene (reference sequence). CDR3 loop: CASSPRQSTIGYTF. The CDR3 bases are TGTGCCAGCAGCCCTAGACAGAGTACTATTGGCTACACCTTC.

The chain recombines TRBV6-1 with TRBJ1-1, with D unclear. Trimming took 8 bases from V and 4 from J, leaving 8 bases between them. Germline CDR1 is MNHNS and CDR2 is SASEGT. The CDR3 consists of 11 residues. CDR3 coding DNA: TGTGCCAGCGGATGGGGCACTGAAGCTTTCTTT. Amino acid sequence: CASGWGTEAFF.

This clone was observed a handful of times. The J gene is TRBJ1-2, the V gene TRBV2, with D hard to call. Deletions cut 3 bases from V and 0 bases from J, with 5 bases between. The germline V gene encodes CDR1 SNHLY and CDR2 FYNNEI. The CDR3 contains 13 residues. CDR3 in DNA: TGTGCCAGCAGTGACAGCCCTAACTATGGCTACACCTTC. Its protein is CASSDSPNYGYTF.

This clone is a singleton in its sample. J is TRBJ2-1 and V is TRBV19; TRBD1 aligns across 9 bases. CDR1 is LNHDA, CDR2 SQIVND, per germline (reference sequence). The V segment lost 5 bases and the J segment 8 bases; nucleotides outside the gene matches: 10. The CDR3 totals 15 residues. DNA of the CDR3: TGTGCCAGTAGTTTCCGGGACAGGGTGATCGATGAGCAGTTCTTC. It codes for CASSFRDRVIDEQFF. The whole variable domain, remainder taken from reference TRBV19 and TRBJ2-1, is DGGITQSPKYLFRKEGQNVTLSCEQNLNHDAMYWYRQDPGQGLRLIYYSQIVNDFQKGDIAEGYSVSREKKESFPLTVTSAQKNPTAFYLCASSFRDRVIDEQFFGPGTRLTVL.

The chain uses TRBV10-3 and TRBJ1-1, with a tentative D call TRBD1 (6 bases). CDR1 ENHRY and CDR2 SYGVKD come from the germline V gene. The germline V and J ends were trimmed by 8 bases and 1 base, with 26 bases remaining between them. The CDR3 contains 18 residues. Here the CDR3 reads CAIGGTIGKVSGNTEAFF. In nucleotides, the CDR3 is TGTGCCATCGGGGGCACCATCGGAAAGGTCTCTGGGAACACTGAAGCTTTCTTT.

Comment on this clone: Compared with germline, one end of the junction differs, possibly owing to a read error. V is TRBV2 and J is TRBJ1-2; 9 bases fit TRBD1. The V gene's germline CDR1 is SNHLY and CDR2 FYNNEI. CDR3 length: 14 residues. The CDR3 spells CASSPGTGNFGYTF. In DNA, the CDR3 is TGTGCCAGCAGTCCCGGGACAGGGAACTTTGGCTACACCTTC.

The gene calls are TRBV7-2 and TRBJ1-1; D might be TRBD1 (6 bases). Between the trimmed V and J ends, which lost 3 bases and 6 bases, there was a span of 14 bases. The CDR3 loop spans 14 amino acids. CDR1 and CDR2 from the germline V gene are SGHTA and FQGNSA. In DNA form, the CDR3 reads TGTGCCAGCAGCTTCCCGACAGGAGAGGCTGAAGCTTTCTTT. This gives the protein CASSFPTGEAEAFF.

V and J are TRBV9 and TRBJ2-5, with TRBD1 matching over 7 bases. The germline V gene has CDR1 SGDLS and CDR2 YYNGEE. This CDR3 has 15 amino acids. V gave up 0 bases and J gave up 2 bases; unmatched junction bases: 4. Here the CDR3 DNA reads TGTGCCAGCAGCGTAGAAGGGGGCGGGCAAGAGACCCAGTACTTC. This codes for CASSVEGGGQETQYF.

The CDR3 loop reads CASMAGQGDYQPQHF. The CDR3 bases are TGTGCCAGCATGGCGGGACAGGGTGATTATCAGCCCCAGCATTTT. V gene TRBV7-2 combines with J gene TRBJ1-5; 9 bases align to TRBD1. The V segment lost 7 bases and the J segment 5 bases; nucleotides outside the gene matches: 9. The length of the CDR3 is 15 residues. Germline-derived CDR1 and CDR2 are SGHTA and FQGNSA.

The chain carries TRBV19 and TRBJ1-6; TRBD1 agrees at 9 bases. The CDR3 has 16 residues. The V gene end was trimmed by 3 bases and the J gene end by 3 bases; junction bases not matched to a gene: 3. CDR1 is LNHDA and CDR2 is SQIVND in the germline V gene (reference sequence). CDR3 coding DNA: TGTGCCAGTAGTATGGGACAGGGAGTCTATAATTCACCCCTCCACTTT. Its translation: CASSMGQGVYNSPLHF.

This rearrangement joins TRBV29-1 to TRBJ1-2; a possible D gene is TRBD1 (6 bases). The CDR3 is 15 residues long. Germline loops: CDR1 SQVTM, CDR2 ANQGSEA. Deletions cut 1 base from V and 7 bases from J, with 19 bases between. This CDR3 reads CSVEGLNREAGGYTF. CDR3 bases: TGCAGCGTTGAAGGTCTCAACAGGGAGGCAGGTGGCTACACCTTC.

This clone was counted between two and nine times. The CDR3 loop reads CASSQDLTQEGSGNTIYF. In DNA form, the CDR3 reads TGCGCCAGCAGCCAAGATCTAACCCAGGAGGGGTCTGGAAACACCATATATTTT. The chain employs TRBV4-1 and TRBJ1-3, with D possibly TRBD1 on 5 matching bases. Germline assignment: CDR1 MGHRA and CDR2 YSYEKL. The CDR3 length is 18 residues. V dropped 0 bases and J dropped 1 base, with 16 bases sitting between them.

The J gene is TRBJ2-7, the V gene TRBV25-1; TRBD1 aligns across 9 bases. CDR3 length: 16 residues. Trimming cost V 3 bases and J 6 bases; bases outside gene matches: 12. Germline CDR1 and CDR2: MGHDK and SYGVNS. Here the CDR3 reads CASSDPGTGNPVEQYF. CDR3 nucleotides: TGTGCCAGCAGTGATCCCGGGACAGGGAATCCGGTCGAGCAGTACTTC.

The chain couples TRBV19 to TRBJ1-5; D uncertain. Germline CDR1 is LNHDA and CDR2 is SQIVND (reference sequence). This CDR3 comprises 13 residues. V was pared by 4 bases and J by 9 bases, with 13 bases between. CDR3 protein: CASSSKARGPQHF. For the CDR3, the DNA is TGTGCCAGTAGTAGCAAGGCTCGAGGGCCCCAGCATTTT.

The CDR3 loop is CASSEYTPDSYEQYF. The CDR3 DNA is TGTGCCAGCAGTGAATATACGCCAGATTCCTACGAGCAGTACTTC. The chain recombines TRBV25-1 with TRBJ2-7; D not certain. The V end was cut by 0 bases, the J end by 1 base, with 10 bases between. Germline V gene lookup returns CDR1 MGHDK and CDR2 SYGVNS. The CDR3 extends over 15 amino acids.

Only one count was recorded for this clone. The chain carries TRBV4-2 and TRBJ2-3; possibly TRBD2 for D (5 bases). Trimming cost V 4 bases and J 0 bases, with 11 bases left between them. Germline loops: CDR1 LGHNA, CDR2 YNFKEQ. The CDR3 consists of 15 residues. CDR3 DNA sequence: TGTGCCAGCAGCCCCCAGAGGAGGAGCACAGATACGCAGTATTTT. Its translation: CASSPQRRSTDTQYF.

DNA of the CDR3: TGTGCCAGTAGTCGACCGGGCCTGAACACTGAAGCTTTCTTT. Protein sequence: CASSRPGLNTEAFF. V is TRBV19 and J is TRBJ1-1; no clear D. Germline V CDR1 and CDR2: LNHDA, SQIVND (reference sequence). The CDR3 totals 14 residues. The ends were cut back, 5 bases at V and 0 bases at J, with 10 bases in the middle. Supplemented by reference TRBV19 and TRBJ1-1, the full variable domain reads DGGITQSPKYLFRKEGQNVTLSCEQNLNHDAMYWYRQDPGQGLRLIYYSQIVNDFQKGDIAEGYSVSREKKESFPLTVTSAQKNPTAFYLCASSRPGLNTEAFFGQGTRLTVV.

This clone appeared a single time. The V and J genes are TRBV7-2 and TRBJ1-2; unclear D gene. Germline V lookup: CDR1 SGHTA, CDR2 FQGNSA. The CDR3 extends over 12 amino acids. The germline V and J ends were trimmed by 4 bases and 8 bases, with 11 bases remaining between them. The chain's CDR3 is CASSSGVDGYTF. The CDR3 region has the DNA TGTGCCAGCAGCTCAGGAGTCGACGGCTACACCTTC.

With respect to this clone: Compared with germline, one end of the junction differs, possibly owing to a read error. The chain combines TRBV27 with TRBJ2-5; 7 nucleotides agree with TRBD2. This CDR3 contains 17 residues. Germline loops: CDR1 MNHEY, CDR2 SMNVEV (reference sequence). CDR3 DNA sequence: TGTGCCAGCAGTCTATCCTTAGGGAGGGCGTACCAAGAGACCCAGTACTTC. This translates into CASSLSLGRAYQETQYF.

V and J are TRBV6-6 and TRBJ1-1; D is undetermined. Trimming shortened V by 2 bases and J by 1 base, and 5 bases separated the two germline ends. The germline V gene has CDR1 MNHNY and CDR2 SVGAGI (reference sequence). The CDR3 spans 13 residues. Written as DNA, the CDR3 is TGTGCCAGCAGTTACGGTGGGAACACTGAAGCTTTCTTT. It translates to CASSYGGNTEAFF.

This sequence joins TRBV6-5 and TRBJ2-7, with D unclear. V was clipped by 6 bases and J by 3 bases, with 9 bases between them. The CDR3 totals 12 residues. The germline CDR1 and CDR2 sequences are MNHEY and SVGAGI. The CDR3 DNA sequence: TGTGCCAGCAGCCAGAGCCGCTACGAGCAGTACTTC. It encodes CASSQSRYEQYF.